The 17 T cell receptor beta chains presented below share a single source sample, sequenced in a study of T cells in Graves' hyperthyroidism and ophthalmopathy. Authors of the study amplified TCR beta CDR3 regions from RNA transcripts. The TCR CDR3 first-round RT-PCR relied on the HTBI primer set. MiXCR, applied by TCRdb to the multiplex PCR reads, yields one record per CDR3 protein. The data contain more than 250,000 distinct CDR3 sequences, around 15% of them seen just once; the ten biggest clones take up 30%. The sample consisted of blood. These receptors were taken from a woman aged 45-65 years with Graves' hyperthyroidism that later progressed to Graves' ophthalmopathy.

This clonotype was recorded many times. The chain employs TRBV11-2 and TRBJ1-6, with TRBD1 matching 7 bases. Germline trimming cut 4 bases from V and 10 bases from J; bases unmatched to any gene: 4. The germline V gene encodes CDR1 SGHAT and CDR2 FQNNGV. The CDR3 has 13 residues. The CDR3 coding sequence is TGTGCCAGCAGCTCAGACAGGGTATCACCCCTCCACTTT. Protein product: CASSSDRVSPLHF.

The genes are TRBV3-1 and TRBJ1-3; D unresolved. The CDR3 runs to 15 residues. The germline V gene encodes CDR1 LGHDT and CDR2 YNNKEL (reference sequence). The V end was cut by 0 bases, the J end by 0 bases, with 6 bases between. Here the CDR3 reads CASSQDRTSGNTIYF. The CDR3, as DNA: TGTGCCAGCAGCCAAGATAGGACCTCTGGAAACACCATATATTTT.

This clonotype was observed a handful of times. The rearrangement uses TRBV6-1 and TRBJ2-1; D gene uncertain. Per germline, CDR1 MNHNS and CDR2 SASEGT. The CDR3 consists of 14 residues. Trimming took 4 bases from V and 4 from J, leaving 11 bases between them. The CDR3 protein is CASSVGQNYNEQFF. The CDR3 nucleotides are TGTGCCAGCAGTGTCGGTCAGAATTACAATGAGCAGTTCTTC.

This chain links TRBV2 with TRBJ1-5, with 7 bases aligning to TRBD1. CDR3 length: 13 amino acids. V trimming: 6 bases; J trimming: 6 bases; junction bases outside the gene matches: 5. Germline loops: CDR1 SNHLY, CDR2 FYNNEI. The CDR3 loop is CASSSTGTQPQHF. As DNA, the CDR3 is TGTGCCAGCAGCTCGACAGGGACTCAGCCCCAGCATTTT.

This clonotype was detected many times. The chain employs TRBV7-8 and TRBJ2-1, with 7 bases identical to TRBD1. With 5 bases clipped from V and 0 bases from J, the junction kept 7 bases outside the gene matches. CDR1 is SGHVS, CDR2 FQNEAQ, per germline. The CDR3 totals 16 residues. CDR3 DNA: TGTGCCAGCAGCGTTAACAGGGGTAGCTCCTACAATGAGCAGTTCTTC. It encodes CASSVNRGSSYNEQFF.

The chain carries TRBV7-9 and TRBJ1-5; D remains ambiguous. The CDR3 is 15 amino acids. Trimming took 4 bases from V and 3 from J, leaving 13 bases between them. CDR1 is SEHNR, CDR2 FQNEAQ, per germline (reference sequence). CDR3 in DNA: TGTGCCAGCAGCTCATCGACGGTTTCCAATCAGCCCCAGCATTTT. Translated, it gives CASSSSTVSNQPQHF. The full variable domain, with the rest looked up from reference TRBV7-9 and TRBJ1-5, is DTGVSQNPRHKITKRGQNVTFRCDPISEHNRLYWYRQTLGQGPEFLTYFQNEAQLEKSRLLSDRFSAERPKGSFSTLEIQRTEQGDSAMYLCASSSSTVSNQPQHFGDGTRLSIL.

This clonotype was counted at least ten times. The chain carries TRBV10-3 and TRBJ1-2, with 10 bases aligning to TRBD1. Germline values: CDR1 ENHRY, CDR2 SYGVKD. Trimming cost V 8 bases and J 0 bases; bases outside gene matches: 15. The CDR3 is made up of 18 amino acids. CDR3 bases: TGTGCCATCCAAAACTACGTCCCGGGACAGGGGCCTAACTATGGCTACACCTTC. Translation: CAIQNYVPGQGPNYGYTF.

Regarding this clonotype: A read error may explain this, as a much larger clone is one base away. This sequence joins TRBV25-1 and TRBJ1-2; tentative D call: TRBD1 (5 bases). The CDR3 sequence is 15 residues long. Germline CDR1 and CDR2: MGHDK and SYGVNS. In nucleotides, the CDR3 is TGTACCAGCAGTGACTGGGCAAGGGGACTCTATGGCTACACCTTC. Translated: CTSSDWARGLYGYTF.

This chain uses TRBV5-1 with TRBJ1-2; perhaps TRBD1 as D (5 bases). The CDR3 contains 17 residues. Germline V gene lookup returns CDR1 SGHRS and CDR2 YFSETQ. The V end was cut by 0 bases, the J end by 4 bases, with 19 bases between. CDR3 sequence (DNA): TGCGCCAGCAGCTTGGTTCCGGGAATAGAAGACAGCTATGGCTACACCTTC. It is translated as CASSLVPGIEDSYGYTF.

Many counts were recorded for this clonotype. The junction does not match germline at one end; this may be a read error. The chain uses TRBV6-1 and TRBJ2-1; 9 nucleotides agree with TRBD2. Germline V gene data show CDR1 as MNHNS and CDR2 as SASEGT. The CDR3 has 16 amino acids. The chain's CDR3 is CASREGLAGSYNEQFF. In DNA, the CDR3 is TGTGCCAGCAGGGAAGGGCTAGCGGGATCCTACAATGAGCAGTTCTTC.

The sample holds a few counts of this clonotype. The V and J genes are TRBV9 and TRBJ1-4; TRBD1 might be the D (6 bases). Per germline, CDR1 SGDLS and CDR2 YYNGEE. V shed 4 bases and J shed 8 bases, with 12 bases lying between them. The CDR3 is made up of 13 amino acids. The CDR3 loop is CASSPGVKEKLFF. The CDR3 DNA follows: TGTGCCAGCAGCCCAGGGGTAAAGGAAAAACTGTTTTTT.

This clonotype was observed at least ten times. V usage is TRBV10-3 and J usage is TRBJ2-5; TRBD1 is a possible D gene (5 bases). The V gene lost 6 bases and the J gene lost 4 bases, with 15 bases spanning the gap. Looked up from germline, CDR1 is ENHRY and CDR2 is SYGVKD. The CDR3 consists of 14 residues. The CDR3 sequence is CAISPSKGPETQYF. In DNA form, the CDR3 reads TGTGCCATCAGCCCAAGCAAGGGGCCAGAGACCCAGTACTTC.

This clonotype came up many times. This chain uses TRBV3-1 with TRBJ1-1; no definite D call. The germline gives CDR1 LGHDT, CDR2 YNNKEL (reference sequence). This CDR3 is built from 15 residues. V gave up 4 bases and J gave up 0 bases, with 12 bases separating them. CDR3 in amino acids: CASSLTVLMNTEAFF. The CDR3 DNA is TGTGCCAGCAGCCTCACGGTCCTCATGAACACTGAAGCTTTCTTT.

This clonotype was observed many times. This chain joins TRBV6-1 and TRBJ1-2, with unresolved D. This CDR3 has 15 amino acids. Germline CDR1 MNHNS, CDR2 SASEGT. V shed 2 bases and J shed 2 bases, with 12 bases lying between them. DNA of the CDR3: TGTGCCAGCAGTGAAAAATTGGGGTCAAACTATGGCTACACCTTC. Protein product: CASSEKLGSNYGYTF.

This clonotype was detected only a few times. The chain employs TRBV7-3 and TRBJ2-7; the D gene could be TRBD1 or TRBD2 (5 bases each). CDR1 and CDR2 (germline): SGHTA, FQGTGA. This CDR3 is 13 amino acids long. Trimming took 3 bases from V and 9 from J, leaving 15 bases between them. CDR3 in DNA: TGTGCCAGCAGCTTTCAGGAAGGGACCCCGCAGTACTTC. Translation gives CASSFQEGTPQYF.

At least ten counts were recorded for this clonotype. This rearrangement joins TRBV5-1 to TRBJ2-7; 7 bases are shared with TRBD2. Per germline, CDR1 SGHRS and CDR2 YFSETQ. The CDR3 contains 13 residues. Germline trimming cut 0 bases from V and 7 bases from J; bases unmatched to any gene: 4. The CDR3 region is CASSLAREGEQYF. The CDR3 DNA reads TGCGCCAGCAGCTTGGCCAGGGAGGGGGAGCAGTACTTC.

This clonotype was recorded at least ten times. The gene calls are TRBV6-1 and TRBJ2-5; D not certain. CDR1 MNHNS and CDR2 SASEGT come from the germline V gene. The CDR3 contains 14 residues. The germline V and J ends were trimmed by 6 bases and 5 bases, with 16 bases remaining between them. CDR3 region: CASRPMVNLETQYF. CDR3 bases: TGTGCCAGCAGGCCCATGGTTAACCTCGAGACCCAGTACTTC.